The rows below give T cell receptor beta chains drawn from one sample of a study of beta chain features in type 1 diabetes. Only in-frame clones appear in the TCRdb table, and some are missing; sequencing was by immunoSEQ multiplex PCR. In the table there are roughly 240,000 clones, 13% to 15% of which are singletons. Sequencing was carried out using naive CD4+ T cells from blood. Every receptor here comes from a woman aged 40 to 50 in good health. Each CDR3 is given with its conserved first and last residue. A D gene is named only where the DNA matches it firmly.

length | J | D | V | CDR3
11 | TRBJ1-4 | - | TRBV7-9 | CASSPTEKLFF
14 | TRBJ2-7 | - | TRBV6-6 | CASRPSAGFLEQYF
13 | TRBJ1-5 | - | TRBV19 | CASSRQVGQPQHF
14 | TRBJ1-4 | TRBD1 | TRBV7-2 | CASSRRGRNEKLFF
14 | TRBJ2-5 | TRBD1 | TRBV29-1 | CSVVPGQGQETQYF
13 | TRBJ1-3 | - | TRBV9 | CASSVDQRNTIYF
17 | TRBJ2-6 | TRBD1 | TRBV6-1 | CASSEIGQGSGANVLTF
16 | TRBJ2-1 | - | TRBV6-5 | CASSWLDRPKFSEQFF
13 | TRBJ2-1 | - | TRBV5-4 | CASSLTEYNEQFF
15 | TRBJ2-7 | - | TRBV5-4 | CASSPAGMSSYEQYF
15 | TRBJ2-1 | TRBD2 | TRBV5-5 | CASSTGTSVTNEQFF
14 | TRBJ2-7 | TRBD1 | TRBV19 | CASSIRDRTYEQYF
15 | TRBJ1-1 | - | TRBV7-9 | CASSPRLGLNTEAFF
14 | TRBJ1-2 | TRBD1 | TRBV5-1 | CASSHGQGAGGYTF
13 | TRBJ2-7 | - | TRBV5-4 | CASSVGQSYEQYF
14 | TRBJ1-1 | - | TRBV7-2 | CASRSGPVDTEAFF
13 | TRBJ2-7 | - | TRBV7-2 | CASSLGGSGEQYF
13 | TRBJ2-7 | - | TRBV6-5 | CASSYTGISQQYF
15 | TRBJ1-5 | - | TRBV6-5 | CASSQRASGSQPQHF
12 | TRBJ1-2 | - | TRBV29-1 | CSASGTSLGYTF
15 | TRBJ2-3 | TRBD2 | TRBV7-2 | CASSKSSGSTDTQYF
17 | TRBJ2-3 | TRBD2 | TRBV9 | CASSVDTSGGVRDTQYF
14 | TRBJ1-1 | - | TRBV2 | CASSRSGMATEAFF
16 | TRBJ1-6 | - | TRBV2 | CASSEERTGLGSPLHF
12 | TRBJ1-6 | - | TRBV10-3 | CAIRDTLSPLHF